This TCR beta chain was observed in a study of T cell repertoires in cytomegalovirus infection. At the level of the study: CMV epitopes that were recently identified and HLA-C-restricted were used alongside well-studied HLA-B-restricted ones.

As for this clonotype: Its antigen is as yet unknown.

V lost 5 bases to trimming and J lost 5 bases, with 10 bases between them. Germline loops: CDR1 SGHVS, CDR2 FNYEAQ. The length of the CDR3 is 13 residues. Study findings and constraints: Dominating the ex vivo response were TCR beta clonotypes that were CMV-specific and HLA-C-restricted.

TCRdb redid the calling of the reads with MiXCR, one entry per CDR3 protein. The table includes about a million distinct CDR3 sequences, less than 40% detected once. The clonotype originates from a human donor in good health (CMV status not recorded). Some clones in this sample may be carry-over from other donors' samples. The V call is TRBV7-6, the J call TRBJ1-5; D gene ambiguous. The input for sequencing was cultured CD8+ T cells from PBMCs, taken from culture after CMV antigen stimulation. Here the CDR3 DNA reads TGTGCCAGCAGCCCAGAGGTGGATCAGCCCCAGCATTTT. Translated, it gives CASSPEVDQPQHF. Full variable domain (rest looked up from reference TRBV7-6 and TRBJ1-5): GAGVSQSPRYKVTKRGQDVALRCDPISGHVSLYWYRQALGQGPEFLTYFNYEAQQDKSGLPNDRFSAERPEGSISTLTIQRTEQRDSAMYRCASSPEVDQPQHFGDGTRLSIL.